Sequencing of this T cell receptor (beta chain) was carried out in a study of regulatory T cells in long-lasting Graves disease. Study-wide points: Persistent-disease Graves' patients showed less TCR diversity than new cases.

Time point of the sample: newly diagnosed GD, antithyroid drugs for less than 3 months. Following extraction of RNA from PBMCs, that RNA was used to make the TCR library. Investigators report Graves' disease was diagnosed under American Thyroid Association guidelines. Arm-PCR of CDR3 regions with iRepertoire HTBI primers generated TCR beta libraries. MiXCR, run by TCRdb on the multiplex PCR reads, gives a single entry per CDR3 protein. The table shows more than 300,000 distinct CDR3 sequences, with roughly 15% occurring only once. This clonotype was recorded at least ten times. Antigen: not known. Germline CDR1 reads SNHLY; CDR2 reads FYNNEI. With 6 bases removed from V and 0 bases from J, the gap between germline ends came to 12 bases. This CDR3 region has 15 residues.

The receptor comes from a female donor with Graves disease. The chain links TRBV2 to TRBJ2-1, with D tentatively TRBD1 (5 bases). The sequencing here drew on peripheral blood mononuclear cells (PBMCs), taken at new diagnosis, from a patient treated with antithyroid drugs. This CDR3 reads CASSETVSSYNEQFF. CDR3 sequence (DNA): TGTGCCAGCAGCGAGACAGTAAGCTCCTACAATGAGCAGTTCTTC. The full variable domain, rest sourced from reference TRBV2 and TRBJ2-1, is EPEVTQTPSHQVTQMGQEVILRCVPISNHLYFYWYRQILGQKVEFLVSFYNNEISEKSEIFDDQFSVERPDGSNFTLKIRSTKLEDSAMYFCASSETVSSYNEQFFGPGTRLTVL.